These 28 T cell receptor beta chains were sequenced from one sample in a study of blood T cell repertoires in COVID-19. This table comes from immunoSEQ multiplex PCR, and its TCRdb copy is limited to in-frame clones, with some not included. This repertoire shows roughly 340,000 clones, about 90% found once; its top ten account for less than 3.5%. Sequences were obtained from peripheral blood. The receptors derive from a woman aged 18 to 35 who had recovered from COVID-19.

V and J are TRBV6-2 or TRBV6-3 and TRBJ2-1, with a weak D call TRBD2 (6 bases). CDR1 and CDR2 (germline): MNHEY, SVGEGT. Trimming removed 5 bases from V and 4 bases from J, with 15 bases in between. This CDR3 has 15 amino acids. The CDR3 region is CASSQIHSGYNEQFF. The CDR3 DNA sequence: TGTGCCAGCAGTCAAATCCATAGCGGATACAATGAGCAGTTCTTC.

J is TRBJ1-1 and V is TRBV25-1; D gene uncertain. V lost 3 bases to trimming and J lost 5 bases, with 10 bases between them. Germline-derived CDR1 and CDR2 are MGHDK and SYGVNS. The CDR3 runs to 13 residues. The CDR3 protein is CASSDPLWTEAFF. The CDR3 region has the DNA TGTGCCAGCAGTGACCCCCTATGGACTGAAGCTTTCTTT.

V is TRBV7-9 and J is TRBJ2-1; unclear D gene. Trimming took 2 bases from V and 0 from J, leaving 8 bases between them. This CDR3 has 15 residues. CDR1 and CDR2 from the germline V gene are SEHNR and FQNEAQ (reference sequence). CDR3 residues: CASSLNVGSYNEQFF. The DNA of the CDR3 is TGTGCCAGCAGCTTAAACGTCGGCTCCTACAATGAGCAGTTCTTC. The full variable domain, in which reference TRBV7-9 and TRBJ2-1 provide the parts outside the CDR3, is DTGVSQNPRHKITKRGQNVTFRCDPISEHNRLYWYRQTLGQGPEFLTYFQNEAQLEKSRLLSDRFSAERPKGSFSTLEIQRTEQGDSAMYLCASSLNVGSYNEQFFGPGTRLTVL.

The rearrangement joins TRBV5-1 to TRBJ2-6, with D perhaps matching TRBD2 (5 bases). The germline gives CDR1 SGHRS, CDR2 YFSETQ. The CDR3 extends over 15 amino acids. Between the trimmed V and J ends, which lost 1 base and 2 bases, there was a span of 7 bases. In nucleotides, the CDR3 is TGCGCCAGCAGCTTGTCGGGGACTGGGGCCAACGTCCTGACTTTC. Amino acids: CASSLSGTGANVLTF.

The rearrangement uses TRBV29-1 and TRBJ2-1, with a tentative D call TRBD2 (6 bases). Germline CDR1 reads SQVTM; CDR2 reads ANQGSEA. The CDR3 length is 13 residues. V was cut by 4 bases and J by 13 bases, with 20 bases left in between. Here the CDR3 DNA reads TGCAGCGTTGTAATAGGGGCCTCCGGGGGACAGTTCTTC. Amino acids: CSVVIGASGGQFF.

This chain joins TRBV4-3 and TRBJ1-3, with D hard to call. The ends were cut back, 2 bases at V and 4 bases at J, with 6 bases in the middle. Germline-derived CDR1 and CDR2 are LGHNA and YSLEER. CDR3 size: 13 residues. CDR3 DNA: TGCGCCAGCAGCCAAACGACAGGAAACACCATATATTTT. This sequence encodes CASSQTTGNTIYF.

The J gene is TRBJ1-2, the V gene TRBV19; D is perhaps TRBD1 (5 bases). There are 17 residues in the CDR3. Germline V gives CDR1 LNHDA, CDR2 SQIVND (reference sequence). The V gene lost 5 bases and the J gene lost 2 bases, with 21 bases spanning the gap. The CDR3 loop reads CASSLWGDLEVNYGYTF. The CDR3 DNA is TGTGCCAGTAGTCTGTGGGGCGACCTCGAAGTCAACTATGGCTACACCTTC.

The chain carries TRBV28 and TRBJ1-1; a possible D gene is TRBD1 (6 bases). CDR1 and CDR2 (germline): MDHEN, SYDVKM. Trimming left V 6 bases short and J 1 base short, with 15 bases between. CDR3 length equals 15 residues. The CDR3 DNA follows: TGTGCCAGCAGCCGCAGGGTGACAGGGAACACTGAAGCTTTCTTT. Its protein product is CASSRRVTGNTEAFF.

The CDR3 nucleotides are TGTGCCAGCAGCTTACGGAGCGGGAGGGGGGCCTACAATGAGCAGTTCTTC. Translating gives CASSLRSGRGAYNEQFF. This chain links TRBV11-3 with TRBJ2-1, with 10 bases that match TRBD2. Germline-derived CDR1 and CDR2 are SGHNT and YENEEA. The V and J ends lost 2 bases and 2 bases, in that order; junction bases with no gene match: 6. The CDR3 runs 17 residues.

This chain joins TRBV21-1 and TRBJ2-7; the table's D gene call, TRBD1, was not cross checked with the DNA. TRBV21-1 is a recognized pseudogene. The CDR3 extends over 15 amino acids. This CDR3 reads CARTTIKQGTDEQYV. CDR3 bases: TGTGCCAGGACCACCATTAAACAGGGTACGGACGAGCAGTACGTC.

The chain is built from TRBV5-1 and TRBJ2-1; maybe TRBD2 (5 bases). V was pared by 2 bases and J by 2 bases, with 11 bases between. The CDR3 runs to 15 residues. Looked up from germline, CDR1 is SGHRS and CDR2 is YFSETQ. CDR3: CASSLASRTYNEQFF. DNA for the CDR3: TGCGCCAGCAGCTTAGCTAGCCGAACCTACAATGAGCAGTTCTTC.

V gene TRBV6-1 combines with J gene TRBJ1-5; D is undetermined. Trimming pared 3 bases from V and 4 bases from J, leaving 13 bases between. CDR3 length: 15 residues. Germline lookup yields CDR1 MNHNS and CDR2 SASEGT. The CDR3 loop reads CASSELHSTNQPQHF. The CDR3 DNA reads TGTGCCAGCAGTGAGCTCCACAGTACAAATCAGCCCCAGCATTTT.

CDR3 bases: TGTGCCAGCAGCCTCAGCGGGTGGGCCTACGAGCAGTACGTC. It encodes CASSLSGWAYEQYV. The chain employs TRBV7-8 and TRBJ2-7, with D tentatively TRBD2 (6 bases). The CDR3 has 14 amino acids. V lost 5 bases, J lost 2 bases, and 13 bases lay in between. Germline V gene lookup returns CDR1 SGHVS and CDR2 FQNEAQ.

The count of this clone is one. The rearrangement joins TRBV5-6 to TRBJ2-7, with D uncertain. The germline V gene encodes CDR1 SGHDT and CDR2 YYEEEE. Trimming cost V 0 bases and J 4 bases, with 8 bases left between them. The CDR3 spans 13 residues. This CDR3 reads CASSLDPGYEQYV. The CDR3 coding sequence is TGTGCCAGCAGCTTGGACCCGGGTTACGAGCAGTACGTC.

CDR3 DNA: TGTGCCAGCAGCGACCGACAGGCCACAGATACGCAGTATTTT. Translating it yields CASSDRQATDTQYF. The chain has TRBV7-2 and TRBJ2-3, with a weak D call TRBD1 (6 bases). Germline CDR1 SGHTA, CDR2 FQGNSA. CDR3 length equals 14 residues. Trimming took off 5 bases at V and 2 bases at J, with 11 bases between the two ends.

The rearrangement uses TRBV11-2 and TRBJ1-1; 7 bases match TRBD1. Losses at the gene ends were 6 bases for V and 8 bases for J; bases not matched to a gene: 15. Germline V lookup: CDR1 SGHAT, CDR2 FQNNGV. This CDR3 has 15 residues. The CDR3 loop reads CASRQMTGRTVEAFF. For the CDR3, the DNA is TGTGCCAGCAGACAAATGACAGGGCGAACGGTGGAAGCTTTCTTT.

The chain joins TRBV6-2 or TRBV6-3 to TRBJ2-1; no reliable D call. Per the germline V gene, CDR1 is MNHEY and CDR2 is SVGEGT. V was trimmed by 0 bases and J by 8 bases, leaving 11 bases between them. CDR3 length: 14 amino acids. The CDR3 region is CASSYSPLSDEQFF. CDR3 nucleotides: TGTGCCAGCAGTTACTCTCCTTTGAGCGATGAGCAGTTCTTC.

There are a few counts of this clone. The gene calls are TRBV14 and TRBJ1-2, with D possibly TRBD1 on 5 matching bases. With 6 bases removed from V and 7 bases from J, the gap between germline ends came to 18 bases. CDR3 length: 14 amino acids. CDR1 is SGHDN, CDR2 FVKESK, per germline. For the CDR3, the DNA is TGTGCCAGCAGTCCCGTGGGGGGGTTGGGTGGCTACACCTTC. It translates to CASSPVGGLGGYTF. The full variable domain, with the rest looked up from reference TRBV14 and TRBJ1-2, is EAGVTQFPSHSVIEKGQTVTLRCDPISGHDNLYWYRRVMGKEIKFLLHFVKESKQDESGMPNNRFLAERTGGTYSTLKVQPAELEDSGVYFCASSPVGGLGGYTFGSGTRLTVV.

The rearrangement links TRBV27 to TRBJ1-4; D might be TRBD1 (5 bases). Germline lookup yields CDR1 MNHEY and CDR2 SMNVEV (reference sequence). The CDR3 has 14 residues. Trimming stripped 4 bases from V and 3 bases from J, with 9 bases between. This CDR3 reads CASSYLGANEKLFF. CDR3 DNA sequence: TGTGCCAGCAGTTACCTAGGGGCTAATGAAAAACTGTTTTTT.

The count of this clone is one. The chain has TRBV5-1 and TRBJ2-1; 11 nucleotides match TRBD2. This CDR3 spans 16 amino acids. CDR1 SGHRS and CDR2 YFSETQ come from the germline V gene. J gave up 10 bases and V 4 bases, and 13 bases lay outside the gene matches. DNA for the CDR3: TGCGCCAGCAGCGTGGGGGGCACTAGCGGGAGAATAGAGCAGTTCTTC. Translation: CASSVGGTSGRIEQFF.

The V and J genes are TRBV5-1 and TRBJ2-3; D tentatively fits TRBD1 or TRBD2 (5 bases each). This CDR3 comprises 13 residues. The germline V gene encodes CDR1 SGHRS and CDR2 YFSETQ. The V gene lost 4 bases and the J gene lost 6 bases, with 12 bases spanning the gap. The CDR3 loop is CASSLGVGDTQYF. The CDR3, as DNA: TGCGCCAGCAGCCTGGGGGTCGGGGATACGCAGTATTTT.

This clone was seen only once. The chain has TRBV9 and TRBJ2-1; tentatively, D is TRBD2 (6 bases). Trimming removed 2 bases from V and 0 bases from J, with 9 bases in between. Germline CDR1 is SGDLS and CDR2 is YYNGEE. This CDR3 is 15 amino acids long. DNA for the CDR3: TGTGCCAGCAGCGTTGGGGGGATCTCCTACAATGAGCAGTTCTTC. Protein: CASSVGGISYNEQFF.

The chain has TRBV6-1 and TRBJ2-3; 12 nucleotides align to TRBD2. The CDR3 extends over 17 amino acids. The J segment lost 4 bases and the V segment lost 2 bases, leaving 7 bases of the junction unmatched. The germline gives CDR1 MNHNS, CDR2 SASEGT. The CDR3 region is CASSENPSGRGSDTQYF. For the CDR3, the DNA is TGTGCCAGCAGTGAAAATCCTAGCGGGAGGGGATCAGATACGCAGTATTTT.

V and J are TRBV7-9 and TRBJ1-4, with a possible D match to TRBD1 (5 bases). The CDR3 length is 16 residues. V was shortened by 5 bases and J by 4 bases, with 17 bases between the two germline ends. The germline V gene has CDR1 SEHNR and CDR2 FQNEAQ (reference sequence). The CDR3 spells CASSPPAGGVNEKLFF. The CDR3, as DNA: TGTGCCAGCAGCCCCCCGGCCGGGGGGGTTAATGAAAAACTGTTTTTT.

The V gene is TRBV6-2 or TRBV6-3, the J gene TRBJ2-2; weak D call: TRBD2 (6 bases). CDR1 MNHEY and CDR2 SVGEGT come from the germline V gene. This CDR3 spans 15 amino acids. Between the trimmed V and J ends, which lost 2 bases and 9 bases, there was a span of 16 bases. CDR3 coding DNA: TGTGCCAGCAGTTACCCTAGCGTGGGCTATCGGGAGCTGTTTTTT. Protein sequence: CASSYPSVGYRELFF.

This chain connects TRBV21-1 to TRBJ2-4; the tabulated D call, TRBD2, remains unverified against the DNA. TRBV21-1 is tagged as a pseudogene. There are 17 residues in the CDR3. CDR3 in DNA: TGTGCCAGCAGCACCCAGCCCAGACTCCGGGGCAAAAACATTCAGTACTTC. Amino acid sequence: CASSTQPRLRGKNIQYF.

J is TRBJ2-5 and V is TRBV9, with 7 bases matching TRBD2. Per germline, CDR1 SGDLS and CDR2 YYNGEE. The CDR3 spans 13 residues. The V segment lost 3 bases and the J segment 1 base; nucleotides outside the gene matches: 0. CDR3 sequence: CASSGTSQETQYF. DNA of the CDR3: TGTGCCAGCAGCGGGACTAGCCAAGAGACCCAGTACTTC.

The chain is built from TRBV7-9 and TRBJ2-3; D perhaps matches TRBD2 (5 bases). CDR3 length: 14 amino acids. Germline CDR1 and CDR2: SEHNR and FQNEAQ (reference sequence). With 2 bases removed from V and 2 bases from J, the gap between germline ends came to 8 bases. The chain's CDR3 is CASSLTGSTDTQYF. For the CDR3, the DNA is TGTGCCAGCAGCTTAACGGGGTCCACAGATACGCAGTATTTT.